In this sample, the clone carrying this T cell receptor beta chain turned up many times. The data were taken from a study of identical twins. Via MiXCR, TCRdb re-called the 5' RACE reads, giving one row per CDR3 protein. The repertoire has around 570,000 distinct CDR3 sequences, around 9.6% of them found once; the top ten carry under 3.5%. Trimming removed 7 bases from V and 1 base from J, with 8 bases in between. CDR1 and CDR2 from the germline V gene are SQVTM and ANQGSEA. The CDR3 loop spans 12 amino acids. These data also formed part of another study, on yellow fever vaccine responses in identical twins.

This chain connects TRBV29-1 to TRBJ1-3; no clear D gene. The sequenced sample consisted of PBMCs. The sequence came from a woman younger than 30 in good health. The CDR3 is CSGEGSGNTIYF. CDR3 coding DNA: TGCAGCGGTGAGGGATCTGGAAACACCATATATTTT.